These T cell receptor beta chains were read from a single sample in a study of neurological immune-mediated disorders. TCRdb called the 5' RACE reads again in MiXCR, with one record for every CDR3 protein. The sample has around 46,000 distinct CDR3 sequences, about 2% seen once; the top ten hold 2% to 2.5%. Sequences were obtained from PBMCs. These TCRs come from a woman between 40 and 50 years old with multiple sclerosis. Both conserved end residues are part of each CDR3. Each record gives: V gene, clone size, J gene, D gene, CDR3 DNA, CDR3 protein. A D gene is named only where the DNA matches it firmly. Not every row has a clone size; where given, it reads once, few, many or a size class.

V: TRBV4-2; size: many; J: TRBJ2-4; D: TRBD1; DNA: TGTGCCAGCAGCCAAGATCGACAGGGTACGGACATTCAGTACTTC; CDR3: CASSQDRQGTDIQYF
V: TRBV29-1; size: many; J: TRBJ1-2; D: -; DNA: TGCAGCGTTGAAGATGGTGCCTCGTACTATGGCTACACCTTC; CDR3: CSVEDGASYYGYTF
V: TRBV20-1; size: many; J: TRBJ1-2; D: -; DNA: TGCAGTGCCAATACAGGACGCGTTAACTATGGCTACACCTTC; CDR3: CSANTGRVNYGYTF
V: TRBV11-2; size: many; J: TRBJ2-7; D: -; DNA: TGTGCCAGCAGACCCACAATGGGCTCCTACGAGCAGTACTTC; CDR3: CASRPTMGSYEQYF
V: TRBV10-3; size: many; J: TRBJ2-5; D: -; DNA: TGTGCCATCAGTGAGTCCCCAGGGGACGGGACCCAGTACTTC; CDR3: CAISESPGDGTQYF
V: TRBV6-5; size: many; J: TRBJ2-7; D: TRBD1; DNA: TGTGCCAGCAGTTACACCGGGGACAGGGGACCCTACGAGCAGTACTTC; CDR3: CASSYTGDRGPYEQYF
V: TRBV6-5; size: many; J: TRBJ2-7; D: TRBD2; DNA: TGTGCCAGCAGGGGGGGGAACGAGCAGTACTTC; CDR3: CASRGGNEQYF
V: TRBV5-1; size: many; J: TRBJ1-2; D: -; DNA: TGCGCCAGCAGGAGGACAGCTAACTATGGCTACACCTTC; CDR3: CASRRTANYGYTF
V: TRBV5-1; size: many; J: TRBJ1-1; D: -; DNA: TGCGCCAGCAGCTCTAACCTGAACACTGAAGCTTTCTTT; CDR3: CASSSNLNTEAFF
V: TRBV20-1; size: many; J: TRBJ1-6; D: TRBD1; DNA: TGCAGCGTACGCAGGGGGAATTCACCCCTCCACTTT; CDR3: CSVRRGNSPLHF
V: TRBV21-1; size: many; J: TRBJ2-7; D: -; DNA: TGTGCCAGCAGCCACAGGGTTTCCGAGCAGTACTTC; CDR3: CASSHRVSEQYF
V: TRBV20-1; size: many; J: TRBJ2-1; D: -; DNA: TGCAGTGCTCATAAGAATTACAATGAGCAGTTCTTC; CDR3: CSAHKNYNEQFF
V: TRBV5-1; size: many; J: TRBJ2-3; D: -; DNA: TGCGCCAGCAGCTTGGGGGCCCAGAGTACTCCAGATACGCAGTATTTT; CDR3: CASSLGAQSTPDTQYF
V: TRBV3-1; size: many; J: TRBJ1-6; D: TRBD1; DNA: TGTGCCAGCAGCCCCCGGACAGGGGGTCGTGCTTCACCCCTCCACTTT; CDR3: CASSPRTGGRASPLHF
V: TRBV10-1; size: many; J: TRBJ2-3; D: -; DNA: TGCGCCAGCAGTGAGGGGCAGGGGTTGACAGATACGCAGTATTTT; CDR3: CASSEGQGLTDTQYF
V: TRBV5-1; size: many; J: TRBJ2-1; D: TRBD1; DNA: TGCGCCAGCAGCTGGGGGGACAGGGACTACAATGAGCAGTTCTTC; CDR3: CASSWGDRDYNEQFF
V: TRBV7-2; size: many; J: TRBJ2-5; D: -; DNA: TGTGCCAGCAGCTTCCAGGGGTGGGAGACCCAGTACTTC; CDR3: CASSFQGWETQYF
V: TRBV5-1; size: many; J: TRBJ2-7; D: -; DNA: TGCGCCAGCAGCCGGGACGGGCGCTACGAGCAGTACTTC; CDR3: CASSRDGRYEQYF
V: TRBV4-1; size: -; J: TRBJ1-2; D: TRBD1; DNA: TGCGCCAGCAGCCACCCCCGGGGGACAGGGGGCGATGGCTACACATTC; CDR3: CASSHPRGTGGDGYTF
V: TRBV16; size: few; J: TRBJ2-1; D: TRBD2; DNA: TGTGCCAGCAGCCTACTAGCGGGATCTTACAATGAGCAGTTCTTC; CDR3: CASSLLAGSYNEQFF
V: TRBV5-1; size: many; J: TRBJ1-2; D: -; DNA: TGCGCCAGCAGCTTGCCCGGGTATGAACGCTATGGCTACACCTTC; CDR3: CASSLPGYERYGYTF
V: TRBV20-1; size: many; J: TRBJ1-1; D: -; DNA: TGCAGTGCCATATTAGACACTGAAGCTTTCTTT; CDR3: CSAILDTEAFF
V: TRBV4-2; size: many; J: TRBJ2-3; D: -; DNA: TGTGCCAGCAGCCAAGGTCCTACGAGCGGACGCACAGATACGCAGTATTTT; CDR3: CASSQGPTSGRTDTQYF
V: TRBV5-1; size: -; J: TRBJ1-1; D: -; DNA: TGCGCCAGCAGCTCCTCTTCCGGGACAGAAGCTTTCTTT; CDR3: CASSSSSGTEAFF
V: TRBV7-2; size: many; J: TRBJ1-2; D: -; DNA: TGTGCCAGCAGCTTAGGGGTCCGGTTAGCTAACTATGGCTACACCTTC; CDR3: CASSLGVRLANYGYTF
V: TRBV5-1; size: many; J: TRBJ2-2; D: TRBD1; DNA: TGCGCCAGCGGCCCCCGGGACAGGGATACCACCGGGGAGCTGTTTTTT; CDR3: CASGPRDRDTTGELFF
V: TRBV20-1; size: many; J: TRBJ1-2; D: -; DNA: TGCAGTGCTAGCGAGTTCGGACGGAACTATGGCTACACCTTC; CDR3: CSASEFGRNYGYTF
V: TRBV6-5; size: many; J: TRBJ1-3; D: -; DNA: TGTGCCAGCACTGACGCCTACTCTGGAAACACCATATATTTT; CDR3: CASTDAYSGNTIYF
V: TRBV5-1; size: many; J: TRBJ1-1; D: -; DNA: TGCGCCAGCAGCTTGTTCGGGGACCGGGACACTGAAGCTTTCTTT; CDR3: CASSLFGDRDTEAFF
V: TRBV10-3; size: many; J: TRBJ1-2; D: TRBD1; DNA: TGTGCCATCAGAGCAACCGGGACAGGGAGTTATGGCTACACCTTC; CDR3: CAIRATGTGSYGYTF
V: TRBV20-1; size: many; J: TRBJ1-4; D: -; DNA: TGCAGTGCTACCAGGGGTGAAAAACTGTTTTTT; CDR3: CSATRGEKLFF
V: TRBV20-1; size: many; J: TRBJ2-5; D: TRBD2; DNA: TGCAGTGCTTGGGAGGGGCAATTGACGGAGACCCAGTACTTC; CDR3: CSAWEGQLTETQYF
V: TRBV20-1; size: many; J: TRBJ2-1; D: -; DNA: TGCAGTGCTAGAGAGACCGAGGATGAGCAGTTCTTC; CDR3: CSARETEDEQFF
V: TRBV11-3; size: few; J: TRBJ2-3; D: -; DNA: TGTGCCAGCAGCCCGGGGGGCGCAGATACGCAGTATTTT; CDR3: CASSPGGADTQYF
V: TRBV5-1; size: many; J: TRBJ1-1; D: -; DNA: TGCGCCAGCAGCTTGGGGTACACTGAAGCTTTCTTT; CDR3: CASSLGYTEAFF
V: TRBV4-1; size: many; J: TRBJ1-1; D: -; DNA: TGCGCCAGCAGCCAAGGGGCCGGATCGAACACTGAAGCTTTCTTT; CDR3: CASSQGAGSNTEAFF
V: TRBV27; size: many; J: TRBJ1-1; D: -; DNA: TGTGCCAGCAATAGTGAGACCATGAACACTGAAGCTTTCTTT; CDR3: CASNSETMNTEAFF
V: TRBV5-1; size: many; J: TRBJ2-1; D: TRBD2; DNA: TGCGCCAGCAGTCCAAGCGGGGGCTACAATGAGCAGTTCTTC; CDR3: CASSPSGGYNEQFF
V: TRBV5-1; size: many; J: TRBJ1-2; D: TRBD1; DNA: TGCGCCAGCAGCACCGCGAACAGGGGCAACTATGGCTACACCTTC; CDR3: CASSTANRGNYGYTF
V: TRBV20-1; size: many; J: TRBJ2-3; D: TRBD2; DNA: TGCAGTGCCTCGAGCGGGGATACGACGTTTCGCACAGATACGCAGTATTTT; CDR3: CSASSGDTTFRTDTQYF
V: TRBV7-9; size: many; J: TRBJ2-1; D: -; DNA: TGTGCCAGCAGCTTTAGGAGCCAGCTAAACAATGAGCAGTTCTTC; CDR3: CASSFRSQLNNEQFF
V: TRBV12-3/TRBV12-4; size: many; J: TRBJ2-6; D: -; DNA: TGTGCCAGCAGTAAAGGACAGTCTCCGGCTGGGGCCAACGTCCTGACTTTC; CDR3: CASSKGQSPAGANVLTF
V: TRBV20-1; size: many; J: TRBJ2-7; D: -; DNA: TGCAGTGCCAACACGGGACACCTCTACGAGCAGTACTTC; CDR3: CSANTGHLYEQYF
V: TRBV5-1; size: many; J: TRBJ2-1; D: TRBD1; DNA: TGCGCCAGCCGGGACAGGACTTACAATGAGCAGTTCTTC; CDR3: CASRDRTYNEQFF
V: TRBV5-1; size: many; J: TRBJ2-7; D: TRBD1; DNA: TGCGCCAGCAGCTTACCGGGACAGGGGATCTACGAGCAGTACTTC; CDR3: CASSLPGQGIYEQYF
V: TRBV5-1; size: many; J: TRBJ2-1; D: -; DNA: TGCGCCAGCAGCTTGAACGGCGAGCAGTTCTTC; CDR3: CASSLNGEQFF
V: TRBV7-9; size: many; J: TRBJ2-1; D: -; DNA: TGTGCCAGCAGCTCTGGGTCTTACAATGAGCAGTTCTTC; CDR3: CASSSGSYNEQFF
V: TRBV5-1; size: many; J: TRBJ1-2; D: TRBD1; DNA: TGCGCCAGCAGCTCGTTTGAGGGACAGAGCTATGGCTACACCTTC; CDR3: CASSSFEGQSYGYTF
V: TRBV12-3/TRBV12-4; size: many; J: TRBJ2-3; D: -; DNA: TGTGCCAGCAGTTTTCTGGGGGCAATGTCAGATACGCAGTATTTT; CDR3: CASSFLGAMSDTQYF
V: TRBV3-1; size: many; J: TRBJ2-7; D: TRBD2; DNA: TGTGCCAGCAGCCAGGGACTAGCGAACTACGAGCAGTACTTC; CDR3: CASSQGLANYEQYF
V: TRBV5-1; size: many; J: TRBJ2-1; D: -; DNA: TGCGCCAGCAGCTTGGCAGAAGGGACCGGGAAGAATGAGCAGTTCTTC; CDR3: CASSLAEGTGKNEQFF
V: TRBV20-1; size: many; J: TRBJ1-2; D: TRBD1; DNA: TGCAGTGCTAGGGAGACAGGGAACTATGGCTACACCTTC; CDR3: CSARETGNYGYTF
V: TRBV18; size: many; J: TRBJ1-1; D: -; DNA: TGTGCCAGCTCCCCGGAGGGGGACACTGAAGCTTTCTTT; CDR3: CASSPEGDTEAFF
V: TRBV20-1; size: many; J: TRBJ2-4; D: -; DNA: TGCAGTGCGACGGGGTTCAGGGGGGGAAACATTCAGTACTTC; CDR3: CSATGFRGGNIQYF
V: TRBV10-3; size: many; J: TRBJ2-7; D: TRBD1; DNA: TGTGCCATCAGTGGAGCAACAGGGGTGGAGCAGTACTTC; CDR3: CAISGATGVEQYF